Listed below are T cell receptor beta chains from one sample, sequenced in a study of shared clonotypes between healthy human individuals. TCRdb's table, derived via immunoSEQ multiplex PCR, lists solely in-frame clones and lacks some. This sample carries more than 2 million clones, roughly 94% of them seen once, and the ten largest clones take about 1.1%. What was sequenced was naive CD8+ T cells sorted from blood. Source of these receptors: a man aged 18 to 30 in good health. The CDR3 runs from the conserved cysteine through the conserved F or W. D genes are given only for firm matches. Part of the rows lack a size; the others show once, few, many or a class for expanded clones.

CDR3nt: TGTGCCAGCAAAAACACCGGGGAGCTGTTTTTT
CDR3aa: CASKNTGELFF
abundance: .
d_gene: .
j_gene: TRBJ2-2
v_gene: TRBV27

CDR3nt: TGTGCCAGCAGCGGGAGCGGACACTACAATGAGCAGTTCTTC
CDR3aa: CASSGSGHYNEQFF
abundance: .
d_gene: .
j_gene: TRBJ2-1
v_gene: TRBV9

CDR3nt: TGTGCCTGGAGTGACGGGACTAGCGGACAAGAGACCCAGTACTTC
CDR3aa: CAWSDGTSGQETQYF
abundance: .
d_gene: TRBD2
j_gene: TRBJ2-5
v_gene: TRBV30

CDR3nt: TGTGCCTGGAGTGTACAGGCGCCCACAGATACGCAGTATTTT
CDR3aa: CAWSVQAPTDTQYF
abundance: once
d_gene: .
j_gene: TRBJ2-3
v_gene: TRBV30

CDR3nt: TGTGCCAGCAGTGAAAGGACGGGAGGGAGCACAGATACGCAGTATTTT
CDR3aa: CASSERTGGSTDTQYF
abundance: .
d_gene: TRBD2
j_gene: TRBJ2-3
v_gene: TRBV6-1

CDR3nt: TGTGCCAGTAGGAATCCTCGGGGTCTCCTACACGGTACCAATGAGCAGTTCTTC
CDR3aa: CASRNPRGLLHGTNEQFF
abundance: once
d_gene: .
j_gene: TRBJ2-1
v_gene: TRBV19

CDR3nt: TGTGCCAGCAGCCCCACCTCCATCGCAGGTTTGAACACTGAAGCTTTCTTT
CDR3aa: CASSPTSIAGLNTEAFF
abundance: .
d_gene: .
j_gene: TRBJ1-1
v_gene: TRBV9

CDR3nt: TGCGCCAGCAGCTCGACTAGCGGGGGGGTGGCCGGGGAGCTGTTTTTT
CDR3aa: CASSSTSGGVAGELFF
abundance: .
d_gene: TRBD2
j_gene: TRBJ2-2
v_gene: TRBV4-1

CDR3nt: TGTGCCACCAGCCTCGGGGGGGGCGCTGAAGCTTTCTTT
CDR3aa: CATSLGGGAEAFF
abundance: .
d_gene: .
j_gene: TRBJ1-1
v_gene: TRBV15

CDR3nt: TGTGCCAGCAGCGATGTAGCGGGGGCCCCCTACGAGCAGTACTTC
CDR3aa: CASSDVAGAPYEQYF
abundance: .
d_gene: TRBD2
j_gene: TRBJ2-7
v_gene: TRBV27

CDR3nt: TGCGCCAGCAGCGAAGACAGGACCTACGAGCAGTACTTC
CDR3aa: CASSEDRTYEQYF
abundance: once
d_gene: .
j_gene: TRBJ2-7
v_gene: TRBV4-3

CDR3nt: TGTGCTAGCAGCTTTTCACCTTTAGCGGGAGAGCAGTTCTTC
CDR3aa: CASSFSPLAGEQFF
abundance: .
d_gene: TRBD2
j_gene: TRBJ2-1
v_gene: TRBV7-7

CDR3nt: TGTGCCAGCAGCGTTGGGGAGAGCAGTCAGCCCCAGCATTTT
CDR3aa: CASSVGESSQPQHF
abundance: .
d_gene: .
j_gene: TRBJ1-5
v_gene: TRBV9

CDR3nt: TGTGCCAGCAGCTTTGGTCAAGAGCAGTACTTC
CDR3aa: CASSFGQEQYF
abundance: .
d_gene: .
j_gene: TRBJ2-7
v_gene: TRBV11-2

CDR3nt: TGCGCCAGCAGCCAAGATCTTGGGACTTCCTACGAGCAGTACTTC
CDR3aa: CASSQDLGTSYEQYF
abundance: .
d_gene: .
j_gene: TRBJ2-7
v_gene: TRBV4-3

CDR3nt: TGTGCCAGCCGTCCTGGACAGGTCATTCCTGGAAACACCATATATTTT
CDR3aa: CASRPGQVIPGNTIYF
abundance: .
d_gene: TRBD1
j_gene: TRBJ1-3
v_gene: TRBV25-1

CDR3nt: TGTGCCAGCAGCACCCTGATGGCACAAGAGACCCAGTACTTC
CDR3aa: CASSTLMAQETQYF
abundance: .
d_gene: .
j_gene: TRBJ2-5
v_gene: TRBV27

CDR3nt: TGTGCCAGCAGTGCAATTTCGGGCACTGAAGCTTTCTTT
CDR3aa: CASSAISGTEAFF
abundance: .
d_gene: .
j_gene: TRBJ1-1
v_gene: TRBV2

CDR3nt: TGTGCCAGCAGCCCAGAGGAGGGGGAGGGCTACACCTTC
CDR3aa: CASSPEEGEGYTF
abundance: .
d_gene: .
j_gene: TRBJ1-2
v_gene: TRBV9

CDR3nt: TGTGCCAGCAGTTCCGGGGGCCCCAATCAGCCCCAGCATTTT
CDR3aa: CASSSGGPNQPQHF
abundance: .
d_gene: .
j_gene: TRBJ1-5
v_gene: TRBV6-6

CDR3nt: TGTGCCAGCAGTTTAACGGGGGGCGCAAACTATGGCTACACCTTC
CDR3aa: CASSLTGGANYGYTF
abundance: .
d_gene: .
j_gene: TRBJ1-2
v_gene: TRBV28

CDR3nt: TGTGCCAGCAGCTTATTGGGGGTACTGGGATACAATGAGCAGTTCTTC
CDR3aa: CASSLLGVLGYNEQFF
abundance: .
d_gene: .
j_gene: TRBJ2-1
v_gene: TRBV7-9

CDR3nt: TGTGCCAGCAGCTTGTCCCTAGGATCCGCGTACGAGCAGTACTTC
CDR3aa: CASSLSLGSAYEQYF
abundance: once
d_gene: .
j_gene: TRBJ2-7
v_gene: TRBV4-2

CDR3nt: TGCGCCAGCAGCCACGTTGACAGGGCCTACGAGCAGTACTTC
CDR3aa: CASSHVDRAYEQYF
abundance: .
d_gene: TRBD1
j_gene: TRBJ2-7
v_gene: TRBV4-1